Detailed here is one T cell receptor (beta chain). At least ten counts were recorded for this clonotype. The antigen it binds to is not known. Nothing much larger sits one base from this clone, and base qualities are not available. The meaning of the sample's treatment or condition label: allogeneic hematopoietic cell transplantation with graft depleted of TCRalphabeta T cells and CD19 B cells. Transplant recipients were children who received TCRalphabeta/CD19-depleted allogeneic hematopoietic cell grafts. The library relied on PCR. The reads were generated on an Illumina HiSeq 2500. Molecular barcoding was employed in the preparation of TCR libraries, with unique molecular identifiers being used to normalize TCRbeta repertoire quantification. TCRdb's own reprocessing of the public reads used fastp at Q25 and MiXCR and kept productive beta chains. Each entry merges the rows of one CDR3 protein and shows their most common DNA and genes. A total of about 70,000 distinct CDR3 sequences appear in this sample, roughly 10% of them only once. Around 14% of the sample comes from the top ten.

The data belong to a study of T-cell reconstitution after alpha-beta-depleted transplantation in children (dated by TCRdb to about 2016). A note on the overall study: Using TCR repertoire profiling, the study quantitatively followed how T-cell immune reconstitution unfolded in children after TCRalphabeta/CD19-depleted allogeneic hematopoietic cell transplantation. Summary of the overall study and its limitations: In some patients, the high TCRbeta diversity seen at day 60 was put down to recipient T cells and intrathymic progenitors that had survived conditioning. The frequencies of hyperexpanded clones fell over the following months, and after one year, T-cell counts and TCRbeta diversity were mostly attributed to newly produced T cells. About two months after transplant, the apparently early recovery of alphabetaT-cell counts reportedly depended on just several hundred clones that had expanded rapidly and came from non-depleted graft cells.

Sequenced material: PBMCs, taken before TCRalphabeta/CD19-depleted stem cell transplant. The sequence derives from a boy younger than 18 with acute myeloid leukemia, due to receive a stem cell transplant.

The CDR3 corresponds to CASSYRGLASYNEQFF. The bases are TGTGCCAGCTCCTACCGGGGACTAGCATCCTACAATGAGCAGTTCTTC. The chain couples TRBV12-3 or TRBV12-4 to TRBJ2-1; TRBD2 agrees with 9 junctional bases. Here V drops 8 bases and J drops 1 base, and the junction holds 9 bases not matched to any gene. The CDR3 contains 16 residues, cysteine and phenylalanine counted. CDR3 DNA is the only sequence kept; it has 48 bases, read in frame from the first base.